This T cell receptor (beta chain) was recovered during a study of cytomegalovirus exposure and HLA in healthy donors. As for this clone: As yet, its antigen is unknown.

Whole-study findings and limits: Later, an analysis found that common viral pathogens appeared to be linked with several of the most significant clusters. Of the V segments, some could not be distinguished, including TRBV6-2 and TRBV6-3, and were excluded. High specificity and sensitivity for cytomegalovirus status were reported for the classifier. A highly shared variant cluster was judged a likely technical artifact.

The CDR3 consists of 13 residues. Trimming removed 6 bases from V and 1 base from J, with 6 bases in between. Germline V lookup: CDR1 WNHNN, CDR2 SYGVQD (reference sequence). Primers: 60 Vbeta forward and 13 Jbeta reverse. The repertoire was sequenced with immunoSEQ multiplex PCR; TCRdb's copy has only in-frame clones and lacks some. Of some 200,000 clones in the sample, over 70% are singletons; the top ten hold approximately 3.8%. This chain links TRBV10-1 with TRBJ2-2, with TRBD2 as a possible D gene (5 bases). Sequencing was carried out using PBMCs. The TCR comes from a man in his fifties in good health and CMV-seronegative. CDR3 sequence: CASRSGNTGELFF. The DNA for the CDR3 is TGCGCCAGCAGAAGCGGGAACACCGGGGAGCTGTTTTTT.